This T cell receptor (beta chain) was captured by sequencing in a study of T cell repertoires in cytomegalovirus infection. The overall study: A matching HLA type, together with CMV infection, was signaled by public TCR beta signatures.

TCRdb ran MiXCR on the reads and lists one entry per CDR3 protein. The sample lists 700,000 to 900,000 distinct CDR3 sequences; 25% to 30% were seen once. Concerning this clonotype: The antigen is not known.

The study's findings and limits: What dominated the ex vivo response were HLA-C-restricted CMV-specific TCR beta clonotypes.

V was clipped by 3 bases and J by 6 bases, with 9 bases between them. This CDR3 comprises 13 residues. The sample here was cultured CD8+ T cells from PBMCs, taken from culture after CMV antigen stimulation. This rearrangement joins TRBV12-3 or TRBV12-4 to TRBJ2-1; no clear D gene. The sequence came from a human donor in good health (CMV status not recorded). Some clones in this sample may be carry-over from other donors' samples. The CDR3 loop reads CASSLGHFNEQFF. CDR3 bases: TGTGCCAGCAGTTTGGGTCATTTCAATGAGCAGTTCTTC.